What follows describes a single T cell receptor beta chain. The table came from immunoSEQ multiplex PCR; TCRdb's copy has only in-frame clones and leaves some out. Of about 140,000 clones in the sample, 65% to 85% were seen once. This record belongs to a study of blood T cell repertoires in COVID-19. Looking at the study overall: From T cells, B-cell-depleted T cells, or PBMCs came the material, which was cDNA or gDNA.

This TCR came from a woman in her sixties with acute or convalescent COVID-19. The sequencing input was peripheral blood.

CDR3 in DNA: TGCGCCAGCAGTGAGTCGATAACTACCGACAATGAGCAGTTCTTC. Translation gives CASSESITTDNEQFF. This chain uses TRBV10-1 with TRBJ2-1; no reliable D call. Germline assignment: CDR1 WNHNN and CDR2 SYGVQD (reference sequence). The germline V and J ends were trimmed by 0 bases and 5 bases, with 11 bases remaining between them. The CDR3 contains 15 residues.